This record concerns one T cell receptor beta chain sequence. Clones were sequenced by immunoSEQ multiplex PCR, and TCRdb holds only the in-frame ones, with some missing. Here the sample spans approximately 240,000 clones, roughly 84% being singletons. This specimen comes from a study of blood T cell repertoires in COVID-19. About the study: From the United States, Italy and Spain came samples of acute and convalescent COVID-19. Sample material is recorded as cDNA or gDNA derived from T cells, B-cell-depleted T cells, or PBMCs.

The sequence came from a man in his fifties who had recovered from COVID-19. Sequencing was done on a sample of peripheral blood.

The CDR3 coding sequence is TGTGCCACCAGTGATTATCGGACAGGTGATTACGGGGAGCTGTTTTTT. Amino acid sequence: CATSDYRTGDYGELFF. The V and J genes are TRBV24-1 and TRBJ2-2; TRBD1 matches 7 bases. This CDR3 contains 16 residues. Germline CDR1 KGHDR, CDR2 SFDVKD. The V and J ends lost 2 bases and 7 bases, in that order; junction bases with no gene match: 9.